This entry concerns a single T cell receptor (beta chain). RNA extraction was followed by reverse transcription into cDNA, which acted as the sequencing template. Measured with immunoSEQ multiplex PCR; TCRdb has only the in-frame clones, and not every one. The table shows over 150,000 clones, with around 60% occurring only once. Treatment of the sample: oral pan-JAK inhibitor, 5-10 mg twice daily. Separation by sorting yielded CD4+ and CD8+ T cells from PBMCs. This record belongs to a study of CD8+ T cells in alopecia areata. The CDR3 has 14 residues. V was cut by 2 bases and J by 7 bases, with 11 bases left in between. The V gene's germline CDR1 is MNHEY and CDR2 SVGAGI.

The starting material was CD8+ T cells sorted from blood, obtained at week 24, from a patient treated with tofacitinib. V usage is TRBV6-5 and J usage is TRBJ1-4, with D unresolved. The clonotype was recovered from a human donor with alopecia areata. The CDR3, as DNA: TGTGCCAGCAGTTACGATTTCGGGAGTGAAAAACTGTTTTTT. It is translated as CASSYDFGSEKLFF.